This T cell receptor (beta chain) stems from a study of cytomegalovirus exposure and HLA in healthy donors. The PCR employed 60 Vbeta primers together with 13 Jbeta primers. Sequencing used immunoSEQ multiplex PCR; TCRdb keeps in-frame clones, though not all of them. In the table there are 160,000 or so clones, about 80% of which are singletons. The ends lost 6 bases at V and 4 bases at J; junction bases unmatched: 3. CDR1 is MGHDK, CDR2 SYGVNS, per germline. The CDR3 loop spans 13 amino acids. The origin of this receptor is a man aged 25 to 45 in good health and CMV-seronegative. V and J are TRBV25-1 and TRBJ2-5, with 9 bases matching TRBD1. The source material was PBMCs. This chain's CDR3 is CASSLQGAETQYF. The CDR3 DNA is TGTGCCAGCAGCCTACAGGGGGCAGAGACCCAGTACTTC.